The sequence of this TCR beta chain was determined in a study of T cells in women clearing cervical HPV infection. All participants had a single incident cervical HPV16 infection, and prevalent HPV16 infections were excluded. With respect to this clone: The antigen remains unidentified. The read ends 3 residues early relative to the CDR3; the germline J gene fills the gap.

Average input was around 1,200 ng genomic DNA for immunoSEQ TCR beta CDR3 amplification. Generated by immunoSEQ multiplex PCR, the TCRdb table keeps only in-frame clones and is missing some. The specimen's table records about 22,000 clones. Germline lookup yields CDR1 SEHNR and CDR2 FQNEAQ (reference sequence). The CDR3 loop spans 14 amino acids. Regarding the study as a whole: Cases carried less TRBV6-7 than controls: approximately 0.1% versus 0.16%.

The chain joins TRBV7-9 to TRBJ2-4; 8 bases map to TRBD1. The receptor comes from a woman between 18 and 70 years old with a cervical HPV16 infection that either progressed to CIN3+ or cleared (not recorded which). The sequenced sample consisted of blood buffy coat. CDR3 bases read: TGTGCCAGCAGCCGGACGACAGGGGATTATGGT. Translating it yields CASSRTTGDYG. In full, the CDR3 is CASSRTTGDYGQYF.